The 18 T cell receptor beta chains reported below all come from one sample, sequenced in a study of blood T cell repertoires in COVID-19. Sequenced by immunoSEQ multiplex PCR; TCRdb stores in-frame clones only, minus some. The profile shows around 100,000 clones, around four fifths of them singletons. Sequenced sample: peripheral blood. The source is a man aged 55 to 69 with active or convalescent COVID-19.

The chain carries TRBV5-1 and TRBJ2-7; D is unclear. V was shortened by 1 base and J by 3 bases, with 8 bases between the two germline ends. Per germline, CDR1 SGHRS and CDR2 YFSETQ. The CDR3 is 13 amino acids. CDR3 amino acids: CASSLRVNYEQYF. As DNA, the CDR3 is TGCGCCAGCAGCTTGAGAGTCAACTACGAGCAGTACTTC. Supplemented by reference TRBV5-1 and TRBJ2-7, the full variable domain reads KAGVTQTPRYLIKTRGQQVTLSCSPISGHRSVSWYQQTPGQGLQFLFEYFSETQRNKGNFPGRFSGRQFSNSRSEMNVSTLELGDSALYLCASSLRVNYEQYFGPGTRLTVT.

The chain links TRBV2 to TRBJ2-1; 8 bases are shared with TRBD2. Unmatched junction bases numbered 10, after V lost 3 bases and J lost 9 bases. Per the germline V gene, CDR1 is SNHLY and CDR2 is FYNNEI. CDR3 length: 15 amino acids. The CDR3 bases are TGTGCCAGCAGTGACATGGGACTAGTAGTGGGTGAGCAGTTCTTC. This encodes CASSDMGLVVGEQFF.

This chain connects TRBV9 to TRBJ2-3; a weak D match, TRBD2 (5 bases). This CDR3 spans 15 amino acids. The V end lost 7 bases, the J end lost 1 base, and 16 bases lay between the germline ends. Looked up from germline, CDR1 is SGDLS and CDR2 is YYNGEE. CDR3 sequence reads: CASCPTGLGTDTQYF. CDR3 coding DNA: TGTGCCAGCTGCCCGACTGGACTTGGCACAGATACGCAGTATTTT.

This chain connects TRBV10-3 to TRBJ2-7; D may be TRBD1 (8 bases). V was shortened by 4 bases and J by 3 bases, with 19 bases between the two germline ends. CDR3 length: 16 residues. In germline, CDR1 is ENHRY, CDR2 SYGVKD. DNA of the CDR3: TGTGCCATCAGTGGGTGGGGGGGACAGGTAGTCTACGAGCAGTACTTC. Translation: CAISGWGGQVVYEQYF.

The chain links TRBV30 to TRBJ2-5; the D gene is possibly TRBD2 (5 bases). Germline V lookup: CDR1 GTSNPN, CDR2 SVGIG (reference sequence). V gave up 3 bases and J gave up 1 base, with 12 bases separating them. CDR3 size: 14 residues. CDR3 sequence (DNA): TGTGCCTGGAGGCCACCGCGGGCCCAAGAGACCCAGTACTTC. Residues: CAWRPPRAQETQYF.

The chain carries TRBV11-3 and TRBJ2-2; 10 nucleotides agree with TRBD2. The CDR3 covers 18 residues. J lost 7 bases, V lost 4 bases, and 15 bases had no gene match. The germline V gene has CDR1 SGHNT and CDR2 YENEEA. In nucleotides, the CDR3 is TGTGCCAGCAGCTGGGGCCTAGCGGGAGCCCAGGATGGCGGGGAGCTGTTTTTT. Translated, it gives CASSWGLAGAQDGGELFF.

CDR3 nucleotide sequence: TGCAGTGCTGCCGACACCACGGTTCTGTTTTTT. This encodes CSAADTTVLFF. The J gene is TRBJ1-4, the V gene TRBV20-1; D uncertain. Germline V lookup: CDR1 DFQATT, CDR2 SNEGSKA (reference sequence). The CDR3 length is 11 residues. V lost 5 bases and J 14 bases, leaving 15 bases between the germline ends.

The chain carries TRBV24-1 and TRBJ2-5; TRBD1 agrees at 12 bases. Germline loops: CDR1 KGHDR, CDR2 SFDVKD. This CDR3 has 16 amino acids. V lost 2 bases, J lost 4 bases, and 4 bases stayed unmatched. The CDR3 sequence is CATSDSGTGGRETQYF. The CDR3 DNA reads TGTGCCACCAGTGATTCAGGGACAGGGGGCCGAGAGACCCAGTACTTC.

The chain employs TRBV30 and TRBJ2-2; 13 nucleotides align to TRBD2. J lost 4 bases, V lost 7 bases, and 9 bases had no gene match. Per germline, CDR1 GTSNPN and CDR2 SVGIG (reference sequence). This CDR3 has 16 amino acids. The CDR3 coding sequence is TGTGCCTCGCCGGGACTAGCGGGACCTAGCACCGGGGAGCTGTTTTTT. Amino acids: CASPGLAGPSTGELFF.

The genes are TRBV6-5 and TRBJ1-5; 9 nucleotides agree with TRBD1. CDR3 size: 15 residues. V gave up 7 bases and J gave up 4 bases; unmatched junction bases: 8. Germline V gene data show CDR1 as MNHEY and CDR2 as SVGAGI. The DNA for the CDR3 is TGTGCCAGCAAATGGAGGGACAGGGCAAATCAGCCCCAGCATTTT. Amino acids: CASKWRDRANQPQHF.

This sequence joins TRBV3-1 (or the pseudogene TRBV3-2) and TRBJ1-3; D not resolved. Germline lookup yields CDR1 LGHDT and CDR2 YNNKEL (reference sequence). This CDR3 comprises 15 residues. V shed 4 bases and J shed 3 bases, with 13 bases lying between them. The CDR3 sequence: CASSRSGGGGNTIYF. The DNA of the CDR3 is TGTGCCAGCAGCCGGTCGGGAGGTGGTGGAAACACCATATATTTT.

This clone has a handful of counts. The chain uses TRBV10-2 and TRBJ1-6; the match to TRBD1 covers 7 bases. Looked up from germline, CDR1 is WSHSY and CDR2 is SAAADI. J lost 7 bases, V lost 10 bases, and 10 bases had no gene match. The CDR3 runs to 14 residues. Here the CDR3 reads CATKEGAENSPLHF. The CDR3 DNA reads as TGCGCCACCAAGGAGGGGGCTGAAAATTCACCCCTCCACTTT.

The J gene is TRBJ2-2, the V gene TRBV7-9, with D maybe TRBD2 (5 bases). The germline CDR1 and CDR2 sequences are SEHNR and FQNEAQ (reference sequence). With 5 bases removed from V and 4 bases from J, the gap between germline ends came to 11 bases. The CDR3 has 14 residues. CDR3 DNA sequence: TGTGCCAGCAGCGAGGGTGGTGTCACCGGGGAGCTGTTTTTT. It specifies CASSEGGVTGELFF. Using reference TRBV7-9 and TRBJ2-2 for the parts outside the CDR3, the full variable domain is DTGVSQNPRHKITKRGQNVTFRCDPISEHNRLYWYRQTLGQGPEFLTYFQNEAQLEKSRLLSDRFSAERPKGSFSTLEIQRTEQGDSAMYLCASSEGGVTGELFFGEGSRLTVL.

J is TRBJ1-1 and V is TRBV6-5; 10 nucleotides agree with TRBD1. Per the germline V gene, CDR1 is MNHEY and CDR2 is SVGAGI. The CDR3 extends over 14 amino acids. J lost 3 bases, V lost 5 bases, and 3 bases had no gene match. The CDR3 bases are TGTGCCAGCAGTAGGACAGGGGGGGACACTGAAGCTTTCTTT. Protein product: CASSRTGGDTEAFF.

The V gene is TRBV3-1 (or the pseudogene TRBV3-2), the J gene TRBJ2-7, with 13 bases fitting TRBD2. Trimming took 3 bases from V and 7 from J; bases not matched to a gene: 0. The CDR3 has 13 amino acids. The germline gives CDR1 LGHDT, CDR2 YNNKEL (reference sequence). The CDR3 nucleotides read TGTGCCAGCAGCCAGGGACTAGCGGGGGAGCAGTACTTC. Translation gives CASSQGLAGEQYF.

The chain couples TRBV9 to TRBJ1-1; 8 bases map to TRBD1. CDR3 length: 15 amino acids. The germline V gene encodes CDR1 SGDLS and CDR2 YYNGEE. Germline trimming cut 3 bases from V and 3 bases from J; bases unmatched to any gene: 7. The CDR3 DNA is TGTGCCAGCAGCGCACCGACAGGGGCCGACACTGAAGCTTTCTTT. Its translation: CASSAPTGADTEAFF.

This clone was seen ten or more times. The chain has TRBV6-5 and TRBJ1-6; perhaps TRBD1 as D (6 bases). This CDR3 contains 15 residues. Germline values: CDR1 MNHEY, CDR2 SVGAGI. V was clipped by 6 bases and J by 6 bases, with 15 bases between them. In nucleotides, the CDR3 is TGTGCCAGCAGATTCAGGGGCGAGAGTAATTCACCCCTCCACTTT. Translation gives CASRFRGESNSPLHF.

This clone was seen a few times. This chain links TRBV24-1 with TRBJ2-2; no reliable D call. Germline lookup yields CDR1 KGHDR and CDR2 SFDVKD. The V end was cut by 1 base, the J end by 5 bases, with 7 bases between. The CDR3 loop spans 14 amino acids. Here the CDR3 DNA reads TGTGCCACCAGTGATTTAAAGCTTACCGGGGAGCTGTTTTTT. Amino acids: CATSDLKLTGELFF.